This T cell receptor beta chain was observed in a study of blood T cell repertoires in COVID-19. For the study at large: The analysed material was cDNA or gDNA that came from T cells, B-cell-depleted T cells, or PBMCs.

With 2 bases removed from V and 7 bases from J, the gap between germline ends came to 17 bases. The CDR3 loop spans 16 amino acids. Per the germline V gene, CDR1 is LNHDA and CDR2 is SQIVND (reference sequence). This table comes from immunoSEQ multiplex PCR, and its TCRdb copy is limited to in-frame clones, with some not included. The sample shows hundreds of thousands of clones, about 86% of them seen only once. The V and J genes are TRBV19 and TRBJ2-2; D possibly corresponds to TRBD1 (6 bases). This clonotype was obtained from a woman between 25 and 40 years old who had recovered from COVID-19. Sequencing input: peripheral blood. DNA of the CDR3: TGTGCCAGTAGTATACGGCCACAGGGTCTGAGCGGGGAGCTGTTTTTT. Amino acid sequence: CASSIRPQGLSGELFF.